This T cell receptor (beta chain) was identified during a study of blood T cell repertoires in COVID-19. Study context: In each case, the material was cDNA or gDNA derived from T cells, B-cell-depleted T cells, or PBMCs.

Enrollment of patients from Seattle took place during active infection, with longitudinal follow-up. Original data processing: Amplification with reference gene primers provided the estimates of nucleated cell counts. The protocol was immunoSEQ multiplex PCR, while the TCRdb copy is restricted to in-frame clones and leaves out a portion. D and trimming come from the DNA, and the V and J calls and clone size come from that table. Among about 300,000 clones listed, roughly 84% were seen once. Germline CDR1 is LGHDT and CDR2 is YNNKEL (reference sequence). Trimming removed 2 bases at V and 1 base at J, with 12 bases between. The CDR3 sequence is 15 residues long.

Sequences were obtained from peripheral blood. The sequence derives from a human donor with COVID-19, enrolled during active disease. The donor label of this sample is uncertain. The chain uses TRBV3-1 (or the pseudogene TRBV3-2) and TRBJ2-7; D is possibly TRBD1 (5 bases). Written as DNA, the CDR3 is TGTGCCAGCAGCCAAACCCCGACAGTTTCCTACGAGCAGTACTTC. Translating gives CASSQTPTVSYEQYF.